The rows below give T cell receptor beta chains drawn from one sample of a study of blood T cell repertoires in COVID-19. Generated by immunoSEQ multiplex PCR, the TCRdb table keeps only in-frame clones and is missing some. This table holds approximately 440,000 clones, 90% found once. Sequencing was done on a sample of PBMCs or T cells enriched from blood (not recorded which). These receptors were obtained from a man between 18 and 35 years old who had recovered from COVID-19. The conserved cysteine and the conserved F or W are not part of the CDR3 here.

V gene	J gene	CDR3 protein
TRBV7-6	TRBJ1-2	ASSRDSNYGYT
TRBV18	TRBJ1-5	ASSLNDRHNQPQH
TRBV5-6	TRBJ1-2	ASSAQGLGYGYT
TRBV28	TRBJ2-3	ASLGERLTDTQY
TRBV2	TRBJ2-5	ASSGFRAGGETQY
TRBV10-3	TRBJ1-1	AISETGITEAF
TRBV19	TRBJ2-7	ANLRAYEQY
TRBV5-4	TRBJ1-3	ASSLALGNTIY
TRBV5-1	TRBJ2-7	ASRKPGTNSYEQY
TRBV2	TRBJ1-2	ASVNSQKTYGYT
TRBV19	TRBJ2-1	ASSPDPRDRGYNEQF
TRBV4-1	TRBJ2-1	ASSQLPPGGISYNELEQF
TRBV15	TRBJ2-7	ATSPRGIFYEQY
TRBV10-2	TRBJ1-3	ASSDRGSGNTIY
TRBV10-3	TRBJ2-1	AISPEGGFSEQF
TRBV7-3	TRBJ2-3	ASSLTISGRLTDTQY
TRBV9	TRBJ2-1	ASSVRGGSYNEQF
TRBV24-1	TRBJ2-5	ATSGGQGSKETQY
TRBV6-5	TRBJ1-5	ASSLDSLNQPQH
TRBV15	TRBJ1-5	ATSSGQGMQPQH
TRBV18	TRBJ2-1	ASSPSNEQF
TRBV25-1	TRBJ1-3	ATFLRDRTLCSGNTIY
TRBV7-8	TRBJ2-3	ASSLLRNTDTQY
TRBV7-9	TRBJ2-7	ASSSGTGYGEQY
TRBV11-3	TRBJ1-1	ASSRNGENTEAF
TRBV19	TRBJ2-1	ASTHFRTGNEQF
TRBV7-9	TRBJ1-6	ASSSTITDQWESPLH
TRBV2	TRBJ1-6	ASSSEVGLSYNSPLH
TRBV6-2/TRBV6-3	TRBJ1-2	ASSITVNYGYT
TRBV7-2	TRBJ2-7	ASSRGPSYEQY
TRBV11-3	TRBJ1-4	ASSYSGTGRNEKLF
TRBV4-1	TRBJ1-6	ASSQVPNSPLH
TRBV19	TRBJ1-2	ASTKGNLNYGYT
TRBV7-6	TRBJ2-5	ASSLVSATGGRETQY
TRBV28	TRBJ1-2	ASSQGESGYT
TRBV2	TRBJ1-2	ASSERQGYGYT
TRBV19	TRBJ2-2	ASIFAGGLVGELF
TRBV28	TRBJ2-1	ATQEGLGLEQF
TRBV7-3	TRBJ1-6	ASSSRDRDNSPLH
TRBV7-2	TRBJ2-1	ASSLVGEAFNEQF
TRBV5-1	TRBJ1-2	ASSLGEGIYGYT
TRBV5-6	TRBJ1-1	ASTRTGGDTEAF
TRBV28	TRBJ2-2	ASSYPSGNTGELF
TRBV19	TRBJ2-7	ASSIAQGSEQY
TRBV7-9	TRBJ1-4	ASRSKGEKLF
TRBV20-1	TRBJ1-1	SAQGKTEAF